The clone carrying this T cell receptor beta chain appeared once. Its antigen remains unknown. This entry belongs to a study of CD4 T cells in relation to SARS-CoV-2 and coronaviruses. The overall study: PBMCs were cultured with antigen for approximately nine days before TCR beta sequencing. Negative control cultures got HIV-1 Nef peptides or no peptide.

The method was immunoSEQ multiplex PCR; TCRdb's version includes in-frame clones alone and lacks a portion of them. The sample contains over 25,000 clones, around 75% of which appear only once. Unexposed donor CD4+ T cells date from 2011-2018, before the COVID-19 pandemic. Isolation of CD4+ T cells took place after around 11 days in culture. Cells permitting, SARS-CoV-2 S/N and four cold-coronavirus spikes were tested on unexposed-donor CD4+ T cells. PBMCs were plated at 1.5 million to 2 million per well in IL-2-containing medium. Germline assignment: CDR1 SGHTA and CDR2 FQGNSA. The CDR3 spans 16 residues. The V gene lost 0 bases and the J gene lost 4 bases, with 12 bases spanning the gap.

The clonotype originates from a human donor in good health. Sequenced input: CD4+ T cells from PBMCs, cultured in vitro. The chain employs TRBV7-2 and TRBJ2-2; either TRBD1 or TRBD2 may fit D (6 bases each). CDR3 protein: CASSLAPGASTGELFF. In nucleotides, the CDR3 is TGTGCCAGCAGCTTAGCTCCGGGGGCGTCCACCGGGGAGCTGTTTTTT.